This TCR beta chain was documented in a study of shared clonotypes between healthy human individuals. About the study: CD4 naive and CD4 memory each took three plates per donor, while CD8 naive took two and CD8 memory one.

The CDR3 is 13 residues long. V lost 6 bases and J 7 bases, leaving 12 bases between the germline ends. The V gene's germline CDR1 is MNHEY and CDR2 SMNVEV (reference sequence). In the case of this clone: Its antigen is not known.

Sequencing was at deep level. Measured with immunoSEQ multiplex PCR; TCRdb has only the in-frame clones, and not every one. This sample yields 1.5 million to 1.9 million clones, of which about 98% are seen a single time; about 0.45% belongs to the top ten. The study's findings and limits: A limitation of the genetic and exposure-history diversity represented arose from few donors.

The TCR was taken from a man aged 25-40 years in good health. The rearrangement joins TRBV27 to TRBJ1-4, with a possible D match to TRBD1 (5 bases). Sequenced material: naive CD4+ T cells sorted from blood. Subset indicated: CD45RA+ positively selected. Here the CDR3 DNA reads TGTGCCAGCAGGGGCAGGGAAACTGAAAAACTGTTTTTT. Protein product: CASRGRETEKLFF.